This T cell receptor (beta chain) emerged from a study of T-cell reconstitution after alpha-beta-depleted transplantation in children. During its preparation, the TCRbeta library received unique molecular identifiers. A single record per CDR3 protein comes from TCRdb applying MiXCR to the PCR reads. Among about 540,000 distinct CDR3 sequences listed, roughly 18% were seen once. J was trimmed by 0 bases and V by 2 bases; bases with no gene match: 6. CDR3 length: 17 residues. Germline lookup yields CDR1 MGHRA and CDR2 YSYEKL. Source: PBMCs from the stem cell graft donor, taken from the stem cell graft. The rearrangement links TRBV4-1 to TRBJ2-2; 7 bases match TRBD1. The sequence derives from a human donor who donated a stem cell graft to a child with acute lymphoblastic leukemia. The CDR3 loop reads CASSQMGQITNTGELFF. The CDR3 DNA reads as TGCGCCAGCAGCCAAATGGGACAGATTACGAACACCGGGGAGCTGTTTTTT.